These T cell receptor beta chains were read from a single sample in a study of cytomegalovirus exposure and HLA in healthy donors. The repertoire was sequenced with immunoSEQ multiplex PCR; TCRdb's copy has only in-frame clones and lacks some. The sample carries 150,000 to 200,000 clones, roughly four fifths recorded once. Sequencing used PBMCs. The source of these receptors is a man aged 55 to 70 in good health and CMV-seronegative. CDR3s include the opening cysteine and the closing phenylalanine or tryptophan. Each record gives: clone size, J gene, V gene, D gene, CDR3 DNA, CDR3 protein. A D gene is named only where the DNA matches it firmly. Only some rows state a clone size, as once, few, many or a class for expanded clones.

.,TRBJ2-7,TRBV7-9,.,TGTGCCAGCAGCCACGAGGACTGGAGATCCTACGAGCAGTACTTC,CASSHEDWRSYEQYF
.,TRBJ2-2,TRBV11-2,.,TGTGCCAGCAGCTTAAGGCCTGGGGGGTCCGGGGAGCTGTTTTTT,CASSLRPGGSGELFF
.,TRBJ2-5,TRBV10-3,.,TGTGCCATCAGTGAGTCAGCTACCCCAGCGGAGACCCAGTACTTC,CAISESATPAETQYF
.,TRBJ2-7,TRBV11-2,.,TGTGCCAGCAGCTCGGGAATATACGAGCAGTACTTC,CASSSGIYEQYF
.,TRBJ1-1,TRBV5-1,.,TGCGCCAGCAGCTCGACTAGGGGATCCACTGAAGCTTTCTTT,CASSSTRGSTEAFF
.,TRBJ2-7,TRBV6-1,.,TGTGCCAGCAGCCTCGGGACAATCTCCTACGAGCAGTACTTC,CASSLGTISYEQYF
.,TRBJ2-3,TRBV28,.,TGTGCCAGCAGTTTTCCCGGGCGGGCAGATACGCAGTATTTT,CASSFPGRADTQYF
.,TRBJ2-1,TRBV5-1,TRBD2,TGCGCCAGCAGCCTACTAGCGGGAGACTACAATGAGCAGTTCTTC,CASSLLAGDYNEQFF
.,TRBJ2-2,TRBV15,TRBD1,TGTGCCACCAGCATGGACAGGGCCGGAACCGGGGAGCTGTTTTTT,CATSMDRAGTGELFF
.,TRBJ1-4,TRBV5-8,.,TGTGCCAGCAGCCCCGGGGGGGGCTTAGCTAATGAAAAACTGTTTTTT,CASSPGGGLANEKLFF
.,TRBJ2-5,TRBV28,TRBD1,TGTGCCAGCAGTTGGGGGACAGGGCCATCGGCGGAGACCCAGTACTTC,CASSWGTGPSAETQYF
.,TRBJ2-5,TRBV7-8,TRBD2,TGTGCCAGCAGCTTAGCCGGACTAGCGGGGGGCCAGTACTTC,CASSLAGLAGGQYF
.,TRBJ1-1,TRBV10-3,.,TGTGCCATCAGTGAAAGAACGGCTGAAGCTTTCTTT,CAISERTAEAFF
few,TRBJ1-5,TRBV29-1,.,TGCAGCGTTGAAGAGGGGGGTAGCAATCAGCCCCAGCATTTT,CSVEEGGSNQPQHF
.,TRBJ1-2,TRBV27,.,TGTGCCAGCAGTTTATGGTCGGGGGGTGGCGGCTACACCTTC,CASSLWSGGGGYTF
.,TRBJ1-2,TRBV6-5,.,TGTGCCAGCAGTGTCGACAGTTTCTATGGCTACACCTTC,CASSVDSFYGYTF
.,TRBJ1-1,TRBV12-5,.,TGTGCTAGTGGTTCCTCGTTAGCGAACACTGAAGCTTTCTTT,CASGSSLANTEAFF
.,TRBJ2-7,TRBV19,TRBD1,TGTGCCAGTAGTAGGCTGGACAGGGCCCTGAACGAGCAGTACTTC,CASSRLDRALNEQYF
.,TRBJ2-3,TRBV7-3,.,TGTGCCAGCAGCTTCATGCAGAGCACAGATACGCAGTATTTT,CASSFMQSTDTQYF
few,TRBJ2-2,TRBV10-1,TRBD2,TGCGCCACCCTTTACCGGGGACTAGTGAGCGGGAACACCGGGGAGCTGTTTTTT,CATLYRGLVSGNTGELFF
.,TRBJ2-1,TRBV4-1,TRBD2,TGCGCCAGCAGCCCCGGGACTAAATACAATGAGCAGTTCTTC,CASSPGTKYNEQFF
.,TRBJ2-7,TRBV7-2,.,TGTGCCAGCAGCTTAGGGAGGAGTGGCGAGCAGTACTTC,CASSLGRSGEQYF
.,TRBJ2-4,TRBV9,.,TGTGCCAGCAGCGTCGGCGCAGGGGAGTTCGTGGGGAACATTCAGTACTTC,CASSVGAGEFVGNIQYF
.,TRBJ1-4,TRBV27,.,TGTGCCAGCAGTGATGGGGGCGAGGAAAAACTGTTTTTT,CASSDGGEEKLFF
.,TRBJ2-1,TRBV5-1,TRBD2,TGCGCCAGCAGCCAGAACGTAATAGCGGGGGACAATGAGCAGTTCTTC,CASSQNVIAGDNEQFF
once,TRBJ1-4,TRBV25-1,.,TGTGCCAGCAGTGAATTGGGCATCCAGGGCCCTAATGAAAAACTGTTTTTT,CASSELGIQGPNEKLFF
.,TRBJ1-3,TRBV5-4,.,TGTGCCAGCAGCTTGGGCGGGTTAGCTGGAAACACCATATATTTT,CASSLGGLAGNTIYF
.,TRBJ2-5,TRBV6-1,TRBD2,TGTGCCAGCAGTGCACTGCGGGGGGGCTGGGAGACCCAGTACTTC,CASSALRGGWETQYF
.,TRBJ2-4,TRBV28,TRBD1,TGTGCCAGCAGTCCGATGCCGGGACAGGGGGCGCCGGAAAACATTCAGTACTTC,CASSPMPGQGAPENIQYF
.,TRBJ1-1,TRBV30,.,TGTGCCTGGAGTCTAGTTCGAGGGAGCACTGAAGCTTTCTTT,CAWSLVRGSTEAFF
.,TRBJ2-7,TRBV19,.,TGTGCCAGTAGTATACAGCAGGGGCCCTACGAGCAGTACTTC,CASSIQQGPYEQYF
few,TRBJ1-1,TRBV7-9,.,TGTTCCAGCAGCTTACACTCTTCTTGGACTGAAGCTTTCTTT,CSSSLHSSWTEAFF
.,TRBJ2-7,TRBV15,.,TGTGCCACCAGCAGCGGACGGACAAGCTCCTACGAGCAGTACTTC,CATSSGRTSSYEQYF
few,TRBJ1-3,TRBV7-6,TRBD1,TGTGCCAGCAGCGCGGACAGGGCTGGAAACACCATATATTTT,CASSADRAGNTIYF
few,TRBJ2-7,TRBV18,TRBD1,TGTGCCAGCTCACCAGGGACAGGGTCATCCTACGAGCAGTACTTC,CASSPGTGSSYEQYF
.,TRBJ2-2,TRBV6-4,TRBD2,TGTGCCAGCAGTGGGACTAGCGGGAGCACCGGGGAGCTGTTTTTT,CASSGTSGSTGELFF
.,TRBJ2-1,TRBV7-9,TRBD1,TGTGCCAGCAGCTTAGCAAGGGGGCAGGGCTCCTACAATGAGCAGTTCTTC,CASSLARGQGSYNEQFF
.,TRBJ1-1,TRBV7-2,.,TGTGCCAGCAGCCTAGGGGCCATGAACACTGAAGCTTTCTTT,CASSLGAMNTEAFF
.,TRBJ2-7,TRBV2,TRBD2,TGTGCCAGCAGTGTAGGACTAGCCTCCGAGCAGTACTTC,CASSVGLASEQYF
.,TRBJ2-1,TRBV5-6,TRBD1,TGTGCCAGCAGCTTGGGGGGGACAGGAGCAGCTAATGAGCAGTTCTTC,CASSLGGTGAANEQFF
once,TRBJ2-7,TRBV27,TRBD2,TGTGCCAGCAGTAGCGGGACTAGCGGTTACGAGCAGTACTTC,CASSSGTSGYEQYF
few,TRBJ2-5,TRBV28,.,TGTGCCAGCAGTCCCCCCGGCAGGGAAAAGACCCAGTACTTC,CASSPPGREKTQYF
.,TRBJ1-2,TRBV5-4,.,TGTGCCAGCAGTTTTCAGGCTAACTATGGCTACACCTTC,CASSFQANYGYTF
.,TRBJ2-5,TRBV2,.,TGTGCCAGCAGTGTGCAGAAAGAGACCCAGTACTTC,CASSVQKETQYF
few,TRBJ1-2,TRBV7-2,TRBD1,TGTGCCAGCAGCTTAGTGAGACAGGGAGGCTATGGCTACACCTTC,CASSLVRQGGYGYTF
.,TRBJ2-1,TRBV7-3,TRBD2,TGTGCCAGCAGCCCAACTCGAGCGGGGGTCAATCCGGTTGAGCAGTTCTTC,CASSPTRAGVNPVEQFF
.,TRBJ2-1,TRBV4-2,TRBD2,TGTGCCAGCAGCCAAGGCTGGACTAGCGGCTACAATGAGCAGTTCTTC,CASSQGWTSGYNEQFF
.,TRBJ1-3,TRBV4-3,TRBD1,TGCGCCAGCAGCCAAGCATTCCAACAGGGGGCAGGTGGAAACACCATATATTTT,CASSQAFQQGAGGNTIYF
.,TRBJ2-1,TRBV7-2,TRBD2,TGTGCCAGCAGCTTACCCGGGACTAGCGGGAGAAATGAGCAGTTCTTC,CASSLPGTSGRNEQFF
.,TRBJ2-1,TRBV14,TRBD2,TGTGCCAGCAGCCAAGCTAGACTAGCGGGCAACAATGAGCAGTTCTTC,CASSQARLAGNNEQFF
.,TRBJ1-4,TRBV19,.,TGTGCCAGTAGTACAGGGACTGCTAATGAAAAACTGTTTTTT,CASSTGTANEKLFF
.,TRBJ2-1,TRBV4-3,TRBD2,TGCGCCAGCAGCCAAGATTCTCTAGCGGGGGGATTCGATGAGCAGTTCTTC,CASSQDSLAGGFDEQFF
.,TRBJ2-5,TRBV9,.,TGTGCCAGCAGCGTAGGGGGGGGCCGAGAGGGGGCCCAGTACTTC,CASSVGGGREGAQYF
.,TRBJ2-5,TRBV6-5,TRBD2,TGTGCCAGCAGTTCATTCGGGGGGGAGACCCAGTACTTC,CASSSFGGETQYF
.,TRBJ2-5,TRBV27,TRBD2,TGTGCCAGCAGTTTACTGGGGAGGGCTAAAGAGACCCAGTACTTC,CASSLLGRAKETQYF
.,TRBJ2-1,TRBV18,TRBD1,TGTGCCAGCTCACAGGGACAGGGGATCAATGAGCAGTTCTTC,CASSQGQGINEQFF
.,TRBJ2-2,TRBV5-4,.,TGTGCCAGCAGCGGGACAATAAACACCGGGGAGCTGTTTTTT,CASSGTINTGELFF